This TCR beta chain is drawn from a study of T cells in Graves' hyperthyroidism and ophthalmopathy. The germline gives CDR1 SGHAT, CDR2 FQNNGV. V lost 3 bases, J lost 0 bases, and 12 bases lay in between. The CDR3 runs 16 residues. This clonotype was observed at least ten times. Its specificity is unknown. Subjects with ophthalmopathy showed a Clinical Activity Score no lower than 3, a NOSPECS grade no lower than 4, and a duration shorter than 3 months. RNA transcripts gave rise to amplified TCR beta CDR3 regions. HTBI primers were employed in a first-round RT-PCR of the TCR CDR3. TCRdb independently ran MiXCR on the multiplex PCR reads; one entry per CDR3 protein. The sample includes roughly 400,000 distinct CDR3 sequences, more than 13% of them seen just once. General observations from the study: The model predicted ophthalmopathy a median roughly six months before onset. Appearing also in blood were most of the thyroid clonotypes expanded above 0.001.

The TCR sequence derives from a man over 45 with Graves' ophthalmopathy. The chain combines TRBV11-2 with TRBJ1-3, with a tentative D call TRBD1 (5 bases). Sequenced input: blood. CDR3 loop: CASSFLGTVSGNTIYF. Here the CDR3 DNA reads TGTGCCAGCAGCTTTTTGGGGACCGTCTCTGGAAACACCATATATTTT.